This TCR beta chain derives from a study of sequential checkpoint blockade in melanoma. Study in general: Patients were randomized 1:1 to nivolumab-then-ipilimumab or ipilimumab-then-nivolumab first-line. Both treatment sequences were followed by maintenance nivolumab.

Treatment denoted: randomized to nivolumab then ipilimumab (arm A) or the reverse (arm B). Live CD3+CD8+ CD19− CD56− cells were sorted from PBMCs. Assay used: immunoSEQ multiplex PCR; TCRdb lists only in-frame clones, some missing. The sample has about 14,000 clones, less than 55% seen once; the top ten hold roughly 17%. Germline CDR1 and CDR2: PRHDT and FYEKMQ (reference sequence). The CDR3 totals 14 residues. V was pared by 7 bases and J by 6 bases, with 18 bases between. The origin of this receptor is a human donor with melanoma. V and J are TRBV13 and TRBJ1-2; the D gene is possibly TRBD1 (5 bases). This specimen was CD8+ T cells sorted from blood (inferred from file names), taken from a patient given nivolumab and ipilimumab in sequence. The CDR3 DNA reads as TGTGCCAGCACCTTGGGGACTACAGAAGATGGCTACACCTTC. Protein product: CASTLGTTEDGYTF.